The 9 T cell receptor beta chains below come from one sample, sequenced in a study of T cell responses to AZD1222 COVID-19 vaccine. TCRdb's copy holds only in-frame clones and misses some; the assay was immunoSEQ multiplex PCR. Counted here are about 130,000 clones, approximately 85% occurring once; the ten biggest clones make up 1.5% to 2%. This specimen was peripheral blood, taken on day 0 of AZD1222 vaccination. All receptors come from an adult in good health.

The V and J genes are TRBV5-1 and TRBJ1-2; unclear D gene. Deletions cut 0 bases from V and 3 bases from J, with 9 bases between. CDR1 is SGHRS and CDR2 is YFSETQ in the germline V gene. The CDR3 extends over 14 amino acids. The CDR3 DNA reads TGCGCCAGCAGCTTGGCCTTTGAGGACTATGGCTACACCTTC. Translating gives CASSLAFEDYGYTF.

This clone was counted a few times. The rearrangement joins TRBV18 to TRBJ1-4, with D unclear. With 1 base removed from V and 0 bases from J, the gap between germline ends came to 9 bases. CDR3 length equals 16 residues. From germline, CDR1 is KGHSH and CDR2 LQKENI. CDR3 sequence (DNA): TGTGCCAGCTCACCACTAGTCCAGGCAACTAATGAAAAACTGTTTTTT. This translates into CASSPLVQATNEKLFF.

This clone was counted between two and nine times. The chain uses TRBV7-8 and TRBJ2-5; D is unclear. The V and J ends lost 5 bases and 4 bases respectively, with 11 bases between them. There are 13 residues in the CDR3. Germline assignment: CDR1 SGHVS and CDR2 FQNEAQ. For the CDR3, the DNA is TGTGCCAGCAGCCCGCGGTGGGGAGAGACCCAGTACTTC. Protein sequence: CASSPRWGETQYF. The variable domain in full, completed from reference TRBV7-8 and TRBJ2-5, reads GAGVSQSPRYKVAKRGQDVALRCDPISGHVSLFWYQQALGQGPEFLTYFQNEAQLDKSGLPSDRFFAERPEGSVSTLKIQRTQQEDSAVYLCASSPRWGETQYFGPGTRLLVL.

Turning to this clone: Other DNA sequences within the sample encode an identical CDR3. This chain connects TRBV6-5 to TRBJ2-7, with D possibly being TRBD2 (6 bases). V was clipped by 0 bases and J by 4 bases, with 7 bases between them. The CDR3 extends over 13 amino acids. Germline-derived CDR1 and CDR2 are MNHEY and SVGAGI. The CDR3 spells CASSYSRDYEQYF. The CDR3 coding sequence is TGTGCCAGCAGTTACTCGCGGGATTACGAGCAGTACTTC.

V is TRBV5-5 and J is TRBJ1-6; no clear D. Germline-derived CDR1 and CDR2 are SGHKS and YYEKEE (reference sequence). The CDR3 is 15 amino acids. V was pared by 4 bases and J by 7 bases, with 15 bases between. CDR3 nucleotides: TGTGCCAGCAGCACTGGACGGATGCTGAATTCACCCCTCCACTTT. This sequence encodes CASSTGRMLNSPLHF.

The V call is TRBV4-1, the J call TRBJ1-6; D is ambiguous. This CDR3 contains 13 residues. V was cut by 2 bases and J by 5 bases, with 4 bases left in between. Germline-derived CDR1 and CDR2 are MGHRA and YSYEKL. CDR3 in amino acids: CASSQTNNSPLHF. The CDR3 bases are TGCGCCAGCAGCCAAACAAATAATTCACCCCTCCACTTT.

This clone has a single count. V is TRBV5-6 and J is TRBJ2-2, with D tentatively TRBD2 (6 bases). Germline CDR1 reads SGHDT; CDR2 reads YYEEEE. Between the trimmed V and J ends, which lost 5 bases and 6 bases, there was a span of 14 bases. The CDR3 is 14 amino acids. This CDR3 reads CASSPRRVSGELFF. The CDR3 coding sequence is TGTGCCAGCAGTCCACGGAGGGTTTCCGGGGAGCTGTTTTTT.

This chain uses TRBV5-1 with TRBJ1-2; D gene unclear. V shed 1 base and J shed 1 base, with 17 bases lying between them. Germline-derived CDR1 and CDR2 are SGHRS and YFSETQ. CDR3 length: 17 amino acids. Here the CDR3 reads CASSLWGGEGLNYGYTF. CDR3 nucleotides: TGCGCCAGCAGCTTGTGGGGAGGTGAAGGGCTTAACTATGGCTACACCTTC.

This chain links TRBV9 with TRBJ2-5; TRBD2 aligns across 14 bases. Losses at the gene ends were 4 bases for V and 3 bases for J; bases not matched to a gene: 2. Germline V gene sequence: CDR1 SGDLS, CDR2 YYNGEE. CDR3 length equals 15 residues. In DNA, the CDR3 is TGTGCCAGCAGCTCGGGACTAGCGGGGGAAGAGACCCAGTACTTC. It specifies CASSSGLAGEETQYF.